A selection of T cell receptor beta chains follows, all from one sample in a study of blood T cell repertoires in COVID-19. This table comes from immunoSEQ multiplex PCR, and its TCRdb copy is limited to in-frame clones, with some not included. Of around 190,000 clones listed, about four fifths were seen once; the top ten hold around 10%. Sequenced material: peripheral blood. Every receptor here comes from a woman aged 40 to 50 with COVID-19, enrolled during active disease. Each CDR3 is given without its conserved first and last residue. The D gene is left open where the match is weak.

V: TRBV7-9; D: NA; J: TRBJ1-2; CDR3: ASSSVLRDGYT
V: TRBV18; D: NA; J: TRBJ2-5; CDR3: ASSPIGQQETQY
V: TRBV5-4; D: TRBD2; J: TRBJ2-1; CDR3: ASSSQGLAGFQNEQF
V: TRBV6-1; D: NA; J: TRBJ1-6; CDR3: ASSEDLGGTSPLH
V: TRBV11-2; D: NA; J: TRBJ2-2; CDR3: ASSLASMYGELF
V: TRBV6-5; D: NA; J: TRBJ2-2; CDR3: ASRRGGGITGELF
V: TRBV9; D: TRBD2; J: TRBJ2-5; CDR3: ASSVATSGGPHSQETQY
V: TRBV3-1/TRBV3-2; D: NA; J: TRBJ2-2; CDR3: ASSQDIGELF
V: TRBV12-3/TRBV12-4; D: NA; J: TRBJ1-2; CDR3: ASEGGNYGYT
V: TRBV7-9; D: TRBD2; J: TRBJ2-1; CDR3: ASSLRLAGGQNEQF
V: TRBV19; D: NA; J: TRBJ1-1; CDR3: ASKKQQNTEAF
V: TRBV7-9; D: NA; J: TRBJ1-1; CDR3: ASSSFSEAF
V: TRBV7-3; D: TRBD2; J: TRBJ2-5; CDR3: ASSRAGGRLETQY
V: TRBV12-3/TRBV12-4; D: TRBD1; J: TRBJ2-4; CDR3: ASSAGTEKIY
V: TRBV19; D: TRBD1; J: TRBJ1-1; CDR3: ASSNPTGGVPNTEAF
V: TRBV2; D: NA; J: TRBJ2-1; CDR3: ATQTEGAEQF
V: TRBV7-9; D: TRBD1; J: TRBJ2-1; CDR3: ASSSLTGKSYNEQF
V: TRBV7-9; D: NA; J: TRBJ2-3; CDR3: ASSLDAQAATQY
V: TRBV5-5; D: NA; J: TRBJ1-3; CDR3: ASSLDLQVWSGNTIY
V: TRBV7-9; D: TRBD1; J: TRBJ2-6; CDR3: ASSIPGQGPNVLT
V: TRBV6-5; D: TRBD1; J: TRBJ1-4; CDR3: ASKGTANEKLF
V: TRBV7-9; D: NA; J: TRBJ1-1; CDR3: ASSSFRRGPNTEAF
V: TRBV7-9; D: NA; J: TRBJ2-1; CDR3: ASSLINGGDEQF
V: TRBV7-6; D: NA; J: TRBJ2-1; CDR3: ASSSDNEQF
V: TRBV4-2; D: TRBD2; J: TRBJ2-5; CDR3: ASSQDVLWTSGVRY
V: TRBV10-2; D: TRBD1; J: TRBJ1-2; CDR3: ASRTSGTGIHGYT
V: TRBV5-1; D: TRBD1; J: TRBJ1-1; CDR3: ASSLGTGTGNTEAF
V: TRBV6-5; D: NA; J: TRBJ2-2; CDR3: ASSYSRSQVTGELF
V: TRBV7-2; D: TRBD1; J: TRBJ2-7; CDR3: ASSSRTGISYEQY
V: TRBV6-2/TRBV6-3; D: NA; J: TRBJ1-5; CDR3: ASSYSQVSNQPQH
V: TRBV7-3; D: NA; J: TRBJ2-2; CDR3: ASSLRDSTNTGELF